This record covers a single TCR beta chain. Its antigen is currently not known. The record has no base qualities; no much larger clone is one base away. Via the germline V gene, CDR1 is SNHLY and CDR2 FYNNEI. Inclusive of the bounding cysteine and phenylalanine, the CDR3 is 18 residues long. The retained sequence is limited to the CDR3, 54 bases, with the frame set at the first base. The junction shows trimming of 4 bases on V and 6 bases on J, plus 28 bases between the germline ends. This specimen belongs to a study of shared clonotypes between healthy human individuals (TCRdb year 2020). At the level of the whole study: A few men and a couple of women, aged 18 to 49 years, made up the cohort. For each donor, three plates each were used for CD4 naive and CD4 memory, two plates were used for CD8 naive, and one plate was used for CD8 memory. Each donor's leukapheresis produced roughly between roughly 0.9 and 9 billion PBMCs. To estimate repertoire size and how much clonotypes are shared between individuals, the study performed deep sequencing of blood TCR repertoires from about five healthy adults. To increase sequencing depth and limit assay-specific biases, TCR repertoire library preparation and sequencing were carried out by different laboratories using diverse techniques.

The investigation overall reported the following: Roughly 5% of naive CD4, 3.5% of naive CD8, approximately 2% of memory CD4, and 0.35% to 0.4% of memory CD8 clonotypes were shared across several donors. Even with the large sequencing depth, rarefaction of the sorted-subset datasets indicated that sequencing was incomplete. The genetic and exposure-history diversity represented was limited by the small number of donors. Naive subsets generally had larger estimated clonotype richness than memory subsets. Sampling was restricted to blood, and TCR repertoires in tissues likely differ from the TCR repertoires found in blood. Pairwise subsampling indicated that sequencing depth was expected to affect the degree of clonotype sharing among donors. Compared with non-shared clonotypes, the clonotypes found in all four sorted-subset donors had higher generation probabilities.

Healthy HIV-negative adults with no recently reported acute infections or vaccinations were included as donors. Only Caucasian adults living in Nashville, Tennessee, USA were represented among the donors. CD4+ T cells were enriched through magnetic negative selection, after which naive cells were positively selected on CD45RA and the remaining negative fraction served as the memory subset. Blood was obtained by leukapheresis, after which PBMCs were separated by Ficoll-Histopaque density gradient centrifugation and cryopreserved in liquid nitrogen vapor phase. Analytical flow cytometry was used to check the purity and quantity of every magnetically sorted T cell population. Each sorted fraction had its genomic DNA isolated and then quantified by UV absorbance on a Nanodrop 2000c. Using the deep immunoSEQ assay, TCR CDR3 regions were amplified from genomic DNA by multiplex PCR. Genomic DNA extracted from each cell subset was distributed evenly over all wells of several immunoSEQ 96-well plates, and each plate served as one replicate. For sorted subsets, each replicate PCR was loaded with approximately 190 ng genomic DNA, equivalent to 30,000 to 35,000 T cell genomes. Purified libraries were measured with a Qubit 3.0 fluorometer, size-checked on a Bioanalyzer 2100, and measured again with the KAPA Library Quantification kit. Every immunoSEQ 96-well plate was sequenced on a separate single-read 150-cycle Illumina NextSeq 550 flow cell. In the paper's pipeline: Because the immunoSEQ output included only junctional sequences and no quality scores, the filtering could not be the same as the filtering used for full-length reads. Sequences were annotated with PyIR, a Python wrapper for IgBLAST v1.9, using IMGT germline references to assign V/J genes and CDR3. Reads were filtered out if the reads had weak V/J assignments (E-value above 1e-6), no CDR3, stop codons, out-of-frame junctions, or ambiguous translated residues. V3J clonotypes were defined as sequences sharing an identical inferred V gene, J gene, and CDR3 amino acid sequence. To compute the percentage overlap between repertoires, the number of shared unique clonotypes was divided by the size of the smaller repertoire. RTK rarefaction, the Chao1 estimator, and Recon v2.1 estimates of unobserved clonotypes were used to assess repertoire richness. OLGA was used to compute generation probabilities for all TCRbeta clonotypes that the gDNA method yielded from several donors. TCRdb carries this immuneACCESS record with in-frame sequences only. Its versions omit some clonotypes, under half of them owing to an unresolved V gene in the studies checked, with the rest unexplained. D and trimming come from the DNA, and the V and J calls and clone size come from that table. For this sample there are more than 2 million clones; approximately 94% appear just once. The ten largest clones add up to over 0.1% of the sample.

The sample was naive CD4+ T cells sorted from blood. The intended sense of this specimen's cell subset or site label: CD45RA+ positively selected. The chain is assembled from TRBV2 and TRBJ2-7; the D gene assignment is ambiguous. The TCR comes from a man aged 18 to 30 in good health. The DNA reads as follows: TGTGCCAGCAGTGCTCGGGCCGTGGGCCCCCTCACGCTTGGCGAGCAGTACTTC. Its protein product is CASSARAVGPLTLGEQYF.